The 12 T cell receptor beta chains presented below share a single source sample, sequenced in a study of blood T cell repertoires in COVID-19. Profiled with immunoSEQ multiplex PCR; TCRdb holds only in-frame clones, not every one. The sample has around 310,000 clones; approximately 90% are singletons. Specimen: peripheral blood. The receptor set was obtained from a woman aged 60-70 years with acute or convalescent COVID-19.

This chain connects TRBV7-3 to TRBJ2-5; 7 nucleotides line up with TRBD2. The CDR3 is made up of 16 amino acids. In germline, CDR1 is SGHTA, CDR2 FQGTGA. V was clipped by 4 bases and J by 3 bases; unmatched bases: 11. This CDR3 reads CASSSFASGGKETQYF. The DNA for the CDR3 is TGTGCCAGCAGCTCCTTCGCTAGCGGAGGAAAAGAGACCCAGTACTTC.

The rearrangement links TRBV28 to TRBJ1-2, with TRBD1 matching 7 bases. This CDR3 region has 12 residues. CDR1 is MDHEN, CDR2 SYDVKM, per germline. Trimming removed 5 bases from V and 7 bases from J; junction bases left unmatched: 4. The CDR3 nucleotides read TGTGCCAGCAGTGGACAGGTCGTTGGCTACACCTTC. Protein: CASSGQVVGYTF.

This chain uses TRBV4-1 with TRBJ2-1; 10 bases are a match to TRBD2. The CDR3 sequence is 18 residues long. V was clipped by 0 bases and J by 6 bases; unmatched bases: 11. Germline CDR1 and CDR2: MGHRA and YSYEKL. Written as DNA, the CDR3 is TGCGCCAGCAGCCAAGAAACCTTAGCGGGGGGACTTCTCAATGAGCAGTTCTTC. Residues: CASSQETLAGGLLNEQFF.

As DNA, the CDR3 is TGTGCCAGCAGCCCCCAGGGTAGCTTTCCATTCACAGATACGCAGTATTTT. This sequence encodes CASSPQGSFPFTDTQYF. The chain joins TRBV3-1 (or the pseudogene TRBV3-2) to TRBJ2-3; D is perhaps TRBD1 (5 bases). From germline, CDR1 is LGHDT and CDR2 YNNKEL (reference sequence). The CDR3 extends over 17 amino acids. Trimming pared 4 bases from V and 2 bases from J, leaving 19 bases between.

This sequence joins TRBV3-1 (or the pseudogene TRBV3-2) and TRBJ1-4, with 9 bases that match TRBD1. The germline V gene encodes CDR1 LGHDT and CDR2 YNNKEL (reference sequence). The CDR3 covers 14 residues. V shed 1 base and J 10 bases; nucleotides not matched to a gene: 4. CDR3 sequence (DNA): TGTGCCAGCAGCCAAGGGACAGGGGACGCAAAACTGTTTTTT. The encoded protein is CASSQGTGDAKLFF.

The chain is built from TRBV7-2 and TRBJ2-1; 10 bases line up with TRBD1. The CDR3 totals 14 residues. V shed 4 bases, J shed 9 bases, and the junction held 6 bases outside the gene matches. CDR1 and CDR2 from the germline V gene are SGHTA and FQGNSA. CDR3 nucleotide sequence: TGTGCCAGCAGCTACGGACAGGGGGGGCGTGAGCAGTTCTTC. Protein sequence: CASSYGQGGREQFF.

This sequence joins TRBV4-2 and TRBJ1-4, with TRBD1 identical over 7 bases. Germline assignment: CDR1 LGHNA and CDR2 YNFKEQ. The CDR3 totals 15 residues. V lost 5 bases and J lost 3; bases outside the gene matches: 6. In DNA, the CDR3 is TGTGCCAGCAGCGAAAGACAGGGAGCTAATGAAAAACTGTTTTTT. Protein: CASSERQGANEKLFF.

The chain carries TRBV7-2 and TRBJ2-5; 10 positions match TRBD2. The CDR3 is 16 residues long. The germline V gene encodes CDR1 SGHTA and CDR2 FQGNSA. V was pared by 4 bases and J by 3 bases, with 8 bases of the junction left unmatched. CDR3 DNA: TGTGCCAGCAGCTCCCCAAGGACTAGCGGAAAAGAGACCCAGTACTTC. Translation: CASSSPRTSGKETQYF.

This chain joins TRBV5-1 and TRBJ1-5; D call uncertain. The CDR3 extends over 13 amino acids. Germline V gives CDR1 SGHRS, CDR2 YFSETQ. V was trimmed by 4 bases and J by 5 bases, leaving 10 bases between them. CDR3 bases: TGCGCCAGCAGCCCCACTATCGATCAGCCCCAGCATTTT. Its translation: CASSPTIDQPQHF.

V usage is TRBV5-6 and J usage is TRBJ1-3; D is perhaps TRBD1 (6 bases). This CDR3 has 19 residues. Trimming shortened V by 1 base and J by 0 bases, and 20 bases separated the two germline ends. Germline V lookup: CDR1 SGHDT, CDR2 YYEEEE. In DNA, the CDR3 is TGTGCCAGCAGCTTGAGGACGACCGCAGGGGCTCTCTCTGGAAACACCATATATTTT. This sequence encodes CASSLRTTAGALSGNTIYF.

The chain is built from TRBV28 and TRBJ1-4; 8 bases map to TRBD1. The V gene's germline CDR1 is MDHEN and CDR2 SYDVKM. The CDR3 has 14 residues. Trimming removed 6 bases from V and 8 bases from J; junction bases left unmatched: 8. DNA for the CDR3: TGTGCCAGCAGCCGGACAGGGCTTCGGGAAAAACTGTTTTTT. Encoded protein: CASSRTGLREKLFF.

The chain carries TRBV9 and TRBJ1-3; the match to TRBD1 covers 8 bases. The CDR3 loop spans 15 amino acids. CDR1 and CDR2 (germline): SGDLS, YYNGEE. V lost 0 bases to trimming and J lost 4 bases; unmatched junction nucleotides: 3. CDR3 protein: CASSVGQGNGNTIYF. In nucleotides, the CDR3 is TGTGCCAGCAGCGTAGGACAGGGGAACGGAAACACCATATATTTT.